This TCR beta chain originates from a study of shared clonotypes between healthy human individuals. Study observations and caveats: Researchers sampled only blood; tissue repertoires likely differ.

This clone was recorded only once. Antigen unknown. V was cut by 2 bases and J by 1 base, with 9 bases left in between. This CDR3 is built from 15 residues. The germline CDR1 and CDR2 sequences are KGHSH and LQKENI. This table comes from immunoSEQ multiplex PCR, and its TCRdb copy is limited to in-frame clones, with some not included. The sample has 2 million to 2.5 million clones, 93% seen once. The investigators split CD4+ cells into a CD45RA+ naive subset and a CD45RA-negative memory subset. This receptor was obtained from a man aged 18 to 35 in good health. Some clones in this sample may be carry-over from other donors' samples. Sequencing input: naive CD4+ T cells from PBMCs. Subset noted: CD45RA+ positively selected. The rearrangement links TRBV18 to TRBJ1-5; D gene unclear. CDR3 sequence: CASSPDPGSNQPQHF. In DNA, the CDR3 is TGTGCCAGCTCACCAGACCCGGGGAGCAATCAGCCCCAGCATTTT.